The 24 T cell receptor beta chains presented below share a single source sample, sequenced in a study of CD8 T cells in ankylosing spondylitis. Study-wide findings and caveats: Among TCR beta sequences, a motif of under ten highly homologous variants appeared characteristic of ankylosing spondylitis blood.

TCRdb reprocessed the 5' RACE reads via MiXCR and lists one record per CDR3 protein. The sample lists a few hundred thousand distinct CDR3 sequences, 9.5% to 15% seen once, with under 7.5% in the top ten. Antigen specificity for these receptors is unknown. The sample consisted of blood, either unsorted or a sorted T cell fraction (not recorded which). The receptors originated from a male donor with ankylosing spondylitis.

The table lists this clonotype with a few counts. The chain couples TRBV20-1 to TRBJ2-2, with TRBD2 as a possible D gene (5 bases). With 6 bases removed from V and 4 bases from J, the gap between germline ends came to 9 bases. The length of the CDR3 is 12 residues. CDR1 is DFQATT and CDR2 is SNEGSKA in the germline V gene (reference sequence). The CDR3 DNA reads TGCAGTGCGACAAGCGGCACCGGGGAGCTGTTTTTT. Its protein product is CSATSGTGELFF.

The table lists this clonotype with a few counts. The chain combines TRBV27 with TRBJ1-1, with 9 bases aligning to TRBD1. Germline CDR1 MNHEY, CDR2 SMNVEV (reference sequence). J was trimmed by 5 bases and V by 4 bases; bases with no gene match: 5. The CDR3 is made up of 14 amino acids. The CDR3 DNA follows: TGTGCCAGCAGTTGGGGACAGGGTCGGACTGAAGCTTTCTTT. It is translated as CASSWGQGRTEAFF.

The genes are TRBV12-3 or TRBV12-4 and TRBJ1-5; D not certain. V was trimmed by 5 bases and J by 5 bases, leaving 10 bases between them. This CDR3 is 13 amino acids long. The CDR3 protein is CASSRSVDQPQHF. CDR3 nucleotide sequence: TGTGCCAGCAGTAGGTCAGTCGATCAGCCCCAGCATTTT.

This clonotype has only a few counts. Here the CDR3 reads CASRLDWDSPLHF. Here the CDR3 DNA reads TGTGCCAGCAGGCTTGACTGGGATTCACCCCTCCACTTT. The rearrangement uses TRBV7-8 and TRBJ1-6; D is undetermined. The V end lost 6 bases, the J end lost 8 bases, and 11 bases lay between the germline ends. The CDR3 runs 13 residues. Germline CDR1 reads SGHVS; CDR2 reads FQNEAQ.

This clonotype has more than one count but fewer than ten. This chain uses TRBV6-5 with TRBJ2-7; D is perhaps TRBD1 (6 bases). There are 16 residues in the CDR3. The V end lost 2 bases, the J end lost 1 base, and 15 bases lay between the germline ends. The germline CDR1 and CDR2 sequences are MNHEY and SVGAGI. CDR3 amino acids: CASSYDTDRPSYEQYF. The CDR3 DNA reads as TGTGCCAGCAGTTACGATACAGACAGGCCTTCCTACGAGCAGTACTTC.

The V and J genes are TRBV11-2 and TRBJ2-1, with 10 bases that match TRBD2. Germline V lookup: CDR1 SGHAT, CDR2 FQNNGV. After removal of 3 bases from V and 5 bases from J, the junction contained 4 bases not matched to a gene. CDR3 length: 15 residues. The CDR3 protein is CASSFTGLAHNEQFF. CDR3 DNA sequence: TGTGCCAGCAGCTTTACGGGACTAGCGCACAATGAGCAGTTCTTC.

CDR3 region: CASGGNTEAFF. The CDR3 DNA reads as TGTGCCTCCGGGGGCAACACTGAAGCTTTCTTT. The chain recombines TRBV30 with TRBJ1-1; D is possibly TRBD1 (6 bases). The V gene lost 7 bases and the J gene lost 2 bases, with 8 bases spanning the gap. The CDR3 loop spans 11 amino acids. Germline V gives CDR1 GTSNPN, CDR2 SVGIG (reference sequence).

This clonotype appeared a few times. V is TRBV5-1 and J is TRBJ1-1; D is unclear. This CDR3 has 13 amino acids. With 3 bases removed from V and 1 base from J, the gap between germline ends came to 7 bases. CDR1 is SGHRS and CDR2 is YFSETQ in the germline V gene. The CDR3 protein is CASSSEPNTEAFF. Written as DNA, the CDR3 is TGCGCCAGCAGCTCAGAACCGAACACTGAAGCTTTCTTT.

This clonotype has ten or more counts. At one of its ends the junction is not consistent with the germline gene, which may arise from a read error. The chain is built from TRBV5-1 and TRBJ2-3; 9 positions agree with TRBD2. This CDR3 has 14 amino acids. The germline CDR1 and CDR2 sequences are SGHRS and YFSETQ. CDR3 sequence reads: CASSLSGRTDTQYF. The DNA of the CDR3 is TGTGCCAGCAGCCTTAGCGGGAGAACAGATACGCAGTATTTT.

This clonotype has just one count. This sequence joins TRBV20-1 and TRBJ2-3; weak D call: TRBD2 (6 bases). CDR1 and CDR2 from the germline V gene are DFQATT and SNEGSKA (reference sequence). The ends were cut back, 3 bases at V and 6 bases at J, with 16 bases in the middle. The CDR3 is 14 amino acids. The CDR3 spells CSASPAGTHDTQYF. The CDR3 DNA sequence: TGCAGTGCTAGCCCCGCGGGGACCCACGATACGCAGTATTTT.

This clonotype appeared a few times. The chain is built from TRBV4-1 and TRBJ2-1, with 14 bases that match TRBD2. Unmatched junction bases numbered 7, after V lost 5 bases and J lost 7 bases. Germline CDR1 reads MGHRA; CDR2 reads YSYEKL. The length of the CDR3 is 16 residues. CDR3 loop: CASSSGTSGSVNEQFF. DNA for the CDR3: TGCGCCAGCAGCTCCGGGACTAGCGGGAGTGTAAATGAGCAGTTCTTC.

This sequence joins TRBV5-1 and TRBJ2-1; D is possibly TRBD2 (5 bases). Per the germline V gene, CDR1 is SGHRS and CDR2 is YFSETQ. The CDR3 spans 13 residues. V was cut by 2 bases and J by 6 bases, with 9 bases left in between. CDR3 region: CASSFGMVNEQFF. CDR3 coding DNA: TGCGCCAGCAGCTTCGGGATGGTCAATGAGCAGTTCTTC.

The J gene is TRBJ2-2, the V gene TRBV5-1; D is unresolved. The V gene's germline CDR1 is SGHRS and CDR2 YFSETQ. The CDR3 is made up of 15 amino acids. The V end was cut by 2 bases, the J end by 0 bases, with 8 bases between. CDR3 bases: TGCGCCAGCAGCTTAGACACCACGAACACCGGGGAGCTGTTTTTT. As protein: CASSLDTTNTGELFF.

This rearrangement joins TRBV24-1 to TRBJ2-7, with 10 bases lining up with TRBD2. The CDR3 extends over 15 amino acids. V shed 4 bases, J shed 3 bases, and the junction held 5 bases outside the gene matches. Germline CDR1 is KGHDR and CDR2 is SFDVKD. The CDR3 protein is CATSDGGTSDYEQYF. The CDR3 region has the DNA TGTGCCACCAGTGACGGCGGGACTAGCGACTACGAGCAGTACTTC.

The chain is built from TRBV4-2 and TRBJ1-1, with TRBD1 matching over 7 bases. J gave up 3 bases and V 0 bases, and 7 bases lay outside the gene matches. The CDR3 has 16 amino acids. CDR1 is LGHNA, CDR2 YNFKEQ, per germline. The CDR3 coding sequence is TGTGCCAGCAGCCAAGATCAGGGGGGGCGAGACACTGAAGCTTTCTTT. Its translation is CASSQDQGGRDTEAFF.

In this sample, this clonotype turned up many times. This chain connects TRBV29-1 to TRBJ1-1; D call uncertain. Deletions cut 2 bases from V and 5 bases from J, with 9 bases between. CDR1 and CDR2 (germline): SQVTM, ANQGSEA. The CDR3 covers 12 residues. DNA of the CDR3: TGCAGCGTTGAACTGGGGTGGACTGAAGCTTTCTTT. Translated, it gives CSVELGWTEAFF. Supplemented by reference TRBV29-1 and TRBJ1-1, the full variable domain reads SAVISQKPSRDICQRGTSLTIQCQVDSQVTMMFWYRQQPGQSLTLIATANQGSEATYESGFVIDKFPISRPNLTFSTLTVSNMSPEDSSIYLCSVELGWTEAFFGQGTRLTVV.

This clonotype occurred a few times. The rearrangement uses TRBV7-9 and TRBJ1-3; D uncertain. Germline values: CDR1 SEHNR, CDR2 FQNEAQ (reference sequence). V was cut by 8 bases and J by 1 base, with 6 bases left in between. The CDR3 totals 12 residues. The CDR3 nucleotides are TGTGCCAGCCACCGTTCTGGAAACACCATATATTTT. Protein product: CASHRSGNTIYF.

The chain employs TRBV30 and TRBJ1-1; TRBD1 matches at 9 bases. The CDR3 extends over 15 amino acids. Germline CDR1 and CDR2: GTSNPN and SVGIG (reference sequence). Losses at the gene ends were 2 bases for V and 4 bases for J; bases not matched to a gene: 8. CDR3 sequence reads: CAWSITTGGLTEAFF. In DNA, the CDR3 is TGTGCCTGGAGTATCACCACAGGGGGCCTCACTGAAGCTTTCTTT.

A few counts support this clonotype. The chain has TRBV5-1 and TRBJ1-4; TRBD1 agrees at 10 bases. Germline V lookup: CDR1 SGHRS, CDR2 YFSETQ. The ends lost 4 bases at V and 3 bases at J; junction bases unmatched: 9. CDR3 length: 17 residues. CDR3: CASSTGQGEVSNEKLFF. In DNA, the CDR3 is TGCGCCAGCAGCACAGGACAGGGGGAGGTGTCTAATGAAAAACTGTTTTTT.

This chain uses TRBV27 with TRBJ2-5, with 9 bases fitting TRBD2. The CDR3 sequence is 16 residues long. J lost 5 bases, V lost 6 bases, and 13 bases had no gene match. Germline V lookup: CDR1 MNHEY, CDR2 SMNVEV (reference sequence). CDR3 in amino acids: CASSPRLAGSVETQYF. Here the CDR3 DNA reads TGTGCCAGCAGCCCCCGGCTAGCGGGATCGGTGGAGACCCAGTACTTC.

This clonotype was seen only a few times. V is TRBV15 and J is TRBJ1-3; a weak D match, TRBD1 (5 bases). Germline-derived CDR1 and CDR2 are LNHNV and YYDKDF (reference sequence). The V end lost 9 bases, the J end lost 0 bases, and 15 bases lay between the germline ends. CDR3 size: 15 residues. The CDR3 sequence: CATGRLTVSGNTIYF. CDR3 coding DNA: TGTGCCACAGGACGGTTGACAGTCTCTGGAAACACCATATATTTT.

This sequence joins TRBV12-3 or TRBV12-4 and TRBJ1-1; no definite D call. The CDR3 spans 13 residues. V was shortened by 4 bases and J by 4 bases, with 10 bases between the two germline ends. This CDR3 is CASSWTQGTEAFF. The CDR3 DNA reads TGTGCCAGCAGTTGGACTCAAGGCACTGAAGCTTTCTTT.

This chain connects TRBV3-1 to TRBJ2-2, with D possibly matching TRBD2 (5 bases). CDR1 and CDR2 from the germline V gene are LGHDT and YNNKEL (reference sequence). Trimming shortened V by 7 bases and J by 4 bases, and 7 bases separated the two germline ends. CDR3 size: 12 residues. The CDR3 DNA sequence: TGTGCCAGCAACGGAGGCACCGGGGAGCTGTTTTTT. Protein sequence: CASNGGTGELFF. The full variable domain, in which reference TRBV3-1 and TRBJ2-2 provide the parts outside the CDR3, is DTAVSQTPKYLVTQMGNDKSIKCEQNLGHDTMYWYKQDSKKFLKIMFSYNNKELIINETVPNRFSPKSPDKAHLNLHINSLELGDSAVYFCASNGGTGELFFGEGSRLTVL.

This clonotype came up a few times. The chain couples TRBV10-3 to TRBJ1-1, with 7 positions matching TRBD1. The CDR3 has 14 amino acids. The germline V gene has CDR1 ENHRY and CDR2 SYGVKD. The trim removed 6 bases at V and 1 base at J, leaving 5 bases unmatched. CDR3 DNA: TGTGCCATCAGGACCACAGGGGAGAACACTGAAGCTTTCTTT. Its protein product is CAIRTTGENTEAFF.